This TCR beta chain was retrieved from a study of cytomegalovirus exposure and HLA in healthy donors. Whole-study results and caveats: CMV antigen specificity was confirmed in vitro for a few CMV-associated chains. Later on, an analysis tied around 17,000 TCR beta sequences to HLA alleles at 0.05 false discovery rate.

PCR amplification relied on 60 Vbeta primers (plus 13 Jbeta primers). The method was immunoSEQ multiplex PCR; TCRdb's version includes in-frame clones alone and lacks a portion of them. The sample includes about 76,000 clones, around four fifths seen only once; the top ten take around 9.3%. V was trimmed by 6 bases and J by 5 bases, leaving 22 bases between them. Germline V gene lookup returns CDR1 MDHEN and CDR2 SYDVKM. This CDR3 contains 16 residues. As for this clone: The antigen is not known.

This clonotype was sampled from a woman aged 35 to 49 in good health and CMV-seropositive. Sequenced input: PBMCs. The gene calls are TRBV28 and TRBJ1-1, with D possibly matching TRBD1 (5 bases). CDR3 in DNA: TGTGCCAGCAGCCCCAGAAGGACAATCGGAGTAACTGAAGCTTTCTTT. It codes for CASSPRRTIGVTEAFF.